This T cell receptor (beta chain) emerged from a study of early T cells in non-severe SARS-CoV-2 infection. Each single cDNA molecule received a unique molecular identifier. TCRdb called the 5' RACE reads again in MiXCR, with one record for every CDR3 protein. The data show about 81,000 distinct CDR3 sequences, roughly 13% seen once. Germline-derived CDR1 and CDR2 are SGDLS and YYNGEE. Between the trimmed V and J ends, which lost 0 bases and 6 bases, there was a span of 10 bases. The CDR3 has 15 residues. This TCR came from an adult who was a healthcare worker with PCR-confirmed SARS-CoV-2 infection or an uninfected control (not recorded which). This chain links TRBV9 with TRBJ1-6; the D gene is possibly TRBD1 (5 bases). Sequencing was performed on whole blood. The CDR3 sequence is CASSVVGTGNSPLHF. Written as DNA, the CDR3 is TGTGCCAGCAGCGTAGTCGGGACGGGTAATTCACCCCTCCACTTT. Using reference TRBV9 and TRBJ1-6 for the parts outside the CDR3, the full variable domain is DSGVTQTPKHLITATGQRVTLRCSPRSGDLSVYWYQQSLDQGLQFLIQYYNGEERAKGNILERFSAQQFPDLHSELNLSSLELGDSALYFCASSVVGTGNSPLHFGNGTRLTVT.